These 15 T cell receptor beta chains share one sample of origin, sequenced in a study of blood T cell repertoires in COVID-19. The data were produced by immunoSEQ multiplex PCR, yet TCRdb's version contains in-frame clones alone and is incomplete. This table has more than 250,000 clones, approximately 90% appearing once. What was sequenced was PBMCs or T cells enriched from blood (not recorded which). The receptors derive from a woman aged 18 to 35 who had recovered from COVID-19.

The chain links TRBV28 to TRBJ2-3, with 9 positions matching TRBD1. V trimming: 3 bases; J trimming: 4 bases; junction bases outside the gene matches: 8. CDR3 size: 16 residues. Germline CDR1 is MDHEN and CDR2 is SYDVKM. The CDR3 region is CASSFTGTGNPDTQYF. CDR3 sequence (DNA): TGTGCCAGCAGTTTTACCGGGACAGGGAACCCAGATACGCAGTATTTT. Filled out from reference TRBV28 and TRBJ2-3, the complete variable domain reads DVKVTQSSRYLVKRTGEKVFLECVQDMDHENMFWYRQDPGLGLRLIYFSYDVKMKEKGDIPEGYSVSREKKERFSLILESASTNQTSMYLCASSFTGTGNPDTQYFGPGTRLTVL.

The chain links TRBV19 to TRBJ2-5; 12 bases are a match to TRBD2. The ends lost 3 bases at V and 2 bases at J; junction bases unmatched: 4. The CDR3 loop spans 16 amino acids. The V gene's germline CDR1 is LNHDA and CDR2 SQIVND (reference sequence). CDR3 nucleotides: TGTGCCAGTAGTATGGGGCTAGCGGGAGGGCAAGAGACCCAGTACTTC. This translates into CASSMGLAGGQETQYF. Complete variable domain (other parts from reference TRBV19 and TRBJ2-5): DGGITQSPKYLFRKEGQNVTLSCEQNLNHDAMYWYRQDPGQGLRLIYYSQIVNDFQKGDIAEGYSVSREKKESFPLTVTSAQKNPTAFYLCASSMGLAGGQETQYFGPGTRLLVL.

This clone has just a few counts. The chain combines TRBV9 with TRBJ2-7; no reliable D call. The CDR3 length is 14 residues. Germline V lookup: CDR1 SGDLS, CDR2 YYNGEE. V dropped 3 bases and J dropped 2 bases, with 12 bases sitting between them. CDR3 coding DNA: TGTGCCAGCAGCGCCCACGAGGTCCCCTACGAGCAGTACTTC. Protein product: CASSAHEVPYEQYF.

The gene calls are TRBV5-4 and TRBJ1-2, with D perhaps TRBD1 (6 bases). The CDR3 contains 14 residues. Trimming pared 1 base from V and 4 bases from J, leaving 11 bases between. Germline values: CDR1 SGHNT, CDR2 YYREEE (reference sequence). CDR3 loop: CASSLPGTPYGYTF. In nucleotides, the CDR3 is TGTGCCAGCAGCTTGCCCGGGACACCCTATGGCTACACCTTC.

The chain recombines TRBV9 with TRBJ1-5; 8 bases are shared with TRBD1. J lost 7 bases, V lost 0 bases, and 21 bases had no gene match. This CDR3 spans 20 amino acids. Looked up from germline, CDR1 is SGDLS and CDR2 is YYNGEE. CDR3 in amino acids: CASSVVPNQGARVLRQPQHF. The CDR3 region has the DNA TGTGCCAGCAGCGTAGTCCCTAATCAGGGGGCGCGGGTACTCCGCCAGCCCCAGCATTTT.

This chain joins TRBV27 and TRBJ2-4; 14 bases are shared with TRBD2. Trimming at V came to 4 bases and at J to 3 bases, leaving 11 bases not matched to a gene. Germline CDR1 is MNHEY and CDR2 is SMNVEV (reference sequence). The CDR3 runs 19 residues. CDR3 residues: CASSSSPGLAGVRKNIQYF. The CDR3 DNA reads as TGTGCCAGCAGTTCGTCTCCGGGACTAGCGGGAGTACGCAAAAACATTCAGTACTTC.

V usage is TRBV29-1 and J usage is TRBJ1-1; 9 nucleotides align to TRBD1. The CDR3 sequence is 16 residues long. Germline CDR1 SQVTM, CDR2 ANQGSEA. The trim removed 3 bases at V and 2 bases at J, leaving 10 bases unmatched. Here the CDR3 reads CSVEDFGTGTNTEAFF. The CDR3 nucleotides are TGCAGCGTTGAGGACTTCGGGACAGGGACCAACACTGAAGCTTTCTTT.

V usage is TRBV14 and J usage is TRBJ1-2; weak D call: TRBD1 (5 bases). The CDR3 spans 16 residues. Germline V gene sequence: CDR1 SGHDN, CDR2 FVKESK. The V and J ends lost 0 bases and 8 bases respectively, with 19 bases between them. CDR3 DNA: TGTGCCAGCAGCCAAGACAGGGTAGGATCGTTATGGGGCTACACCTTC. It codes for CASSQDRVGSLWGYTF.

CDR3 bases: TGTGCCAGCAGTGAAAGACAGGGGGGCGAAGCTTTCTTT. Encoded protein: CASSERQGGEAFF. The rearrangement joins TRBV2 to TRBJ1-1; TRBD1 agrees at 9 bases. Per the germline V gene, CDR1 is SNHLY and CDR2 is FYNNEI. The CDR3 consists of 13 residues. The J segment lost 8 bases and the V segment lost 2 bases, leaving 3 bases of the junction unmatched.

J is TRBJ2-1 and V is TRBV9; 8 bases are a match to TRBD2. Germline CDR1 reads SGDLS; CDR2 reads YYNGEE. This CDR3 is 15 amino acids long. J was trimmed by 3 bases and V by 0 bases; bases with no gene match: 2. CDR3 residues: CASSVEAGGYNEQFF. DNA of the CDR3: TGTGCCAGCAGCGTAGAGGCGGGGGGCTACAATGAGCAGTTCTTC.

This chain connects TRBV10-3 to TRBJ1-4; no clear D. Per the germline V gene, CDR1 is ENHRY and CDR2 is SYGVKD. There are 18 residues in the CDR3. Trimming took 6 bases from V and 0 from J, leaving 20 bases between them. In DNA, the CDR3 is TGTGCCATCAGCCCTATACGGGAAGCTCATGCAACTAATGAAAAACTGTTTTTT. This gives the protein CAISPIREAHATNEKLFF.

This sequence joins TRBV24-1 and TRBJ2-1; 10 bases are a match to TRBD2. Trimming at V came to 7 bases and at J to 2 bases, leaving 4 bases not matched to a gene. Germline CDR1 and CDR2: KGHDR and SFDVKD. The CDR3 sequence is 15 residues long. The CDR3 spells CATRETSGTYNEQFF. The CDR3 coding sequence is TGTGCCACCAGAGAAACTAGCGGGACCTACAATGAGCAGTTCTTC.

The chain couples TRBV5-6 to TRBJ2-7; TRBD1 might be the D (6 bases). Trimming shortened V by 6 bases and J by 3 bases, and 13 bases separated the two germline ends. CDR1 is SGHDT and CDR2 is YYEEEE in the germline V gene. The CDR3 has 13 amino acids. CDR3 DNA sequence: TGTGCCAGCACCCTTGGGGGCTTCTACGAGCAGTACTTC. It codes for CASTLGGFYEQYF.

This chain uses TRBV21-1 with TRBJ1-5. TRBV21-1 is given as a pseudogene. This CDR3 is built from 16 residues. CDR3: CASSTPHGRINQPQHF. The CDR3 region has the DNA TGTGCCAGCAGCACCCCACATGGGAGGATCAATCAGCCCCAGCATTTT.

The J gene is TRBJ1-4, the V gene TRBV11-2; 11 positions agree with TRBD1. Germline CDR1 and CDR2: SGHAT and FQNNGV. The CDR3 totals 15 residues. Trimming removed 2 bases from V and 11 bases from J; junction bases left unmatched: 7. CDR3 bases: TGTGCCAGCAGCTTAACCGGGACAGGGGGGAGGAAACTGTTTTTT. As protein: CASSLTGTGGRKLFF.